This is a list of T cell receptor beta chains from one sample in a study of blood T cell repertoires in COVID-19. Using immunoSEQ multiplex PCR, the repertoire was profiled, and TCRdb retains in-frame clones only, with some absent. The sample carries roughly 110,000 clones, almost 85% recorded once. Sequenced input: peripheral blood. These receptors all stem from a human donor in a cohort sampled during active COVID-19. Each CDR3 is given with its conserved first and last residue. Each record gives: J gene, clone size, V gene, D gene, CDR3 DNA, CDR3 protein. D genes are given only for firm matches. Where a row states a size, it is once, few, many or the class of an expanded clone; other rows omit it.

TRBJ2-3 | . | TRBV7-9 | TRBD2 | TGTGCCAGCAGCACCGGACTAGCGGCAGATACGCAGTATTTT | CASSTGLAADTQYF
TRBJ1-2 | . | TRBV4-3 | . | TGCGCCAGCAGCCTCCTCCTAGGCGAGGGTGGCTACACCTTC | CASSLLLGEGGYTF
TRBJ1-5 | few | TRBV28 | TRBD1 | TGTGCCAGCGTCGAGGAGGGGGCCCCCAATCAGCCCCAGCATTTT | CASVEEGAPNQPQHF
TRBJ2-1 | . | TRBV4-2 | . | TGTGCCAGCAGTCAAATCCCGATGCCGCTAGCGCCACGGGAGCAGTTCTTC | CASSQIPMPLAPREQFF
TRBJ2-1 | . | TRBV6-1 | . | TGTGCCAGCAGTGAAGTAGCAGGAGGGATCGAGCAGTTCTTC | CASSEVAGGIEQFF
TRBJ2-5 | . | TRBV7-2 | . | TGTGCCAGCAGCTTAGCGCTTGGCGGACAAGAGACCCAGTACTTC | CASSLALGGQETQYF
TRBJ2-5 | once | TRBV7-2 | . | TGTGCCAGCAGCGAGACCCGGGACAGTGGAGGGGAGACCCAGTACTTC | CASSETRDSGGETQYF
TRBJ2-3 | few | TRBV4-1 | TRBD2 | TGCGCCAGCAGCCGGGGAGGGAGCGCTAGCACAGATACGCAGTATTTT | CASSRGGSASTDTQYF
TRBJ1-6 | few | TRBV28 | TRBD1 | TGTGCCAGCACGAGGACAGGGGTCGATAATTCACCCCTCCACTTT | CASTRTGVDNSPLHF
TRBJ2-1 | . | TRBV7-9 | . | TGTGCCAGCAGCTTGTCGAGGGGACACAGCTTCAATGAGCAGTTCTTC | CASSLSRGHSFNEQFF
TRBJ2-2 | . | TRBV3-1/TRBV3-2 | TRBD1 | TGTGCCAGCAGCCAAACAGGGGGCAACACCGGGGAGCTGTTTTTT | CASSQTGGNTGELFF
TRBJ2-7 | . | TRBV19 | TRBD2 | TGTGCCAGTAGTAGCTGGACTAGAGCGGTGGACGAGCAGTACTTC | CASSSWTRAVDEQYF
TRBJ2-4 | . | TRBV7-2 | . | TGTGCCAGCAGCCCCGGGGGGCTAGGATTGATTCAGTACTTC | CASSPGGLGLIQYF
TRBJ1-2 | . | TRBV24-1 | . | TGTGCCACCAGTGATTCCTGGGGTCGGGGGAAGGATGGCTACACCTTC | CATSDSWGRGKDGYTF
TRBJ2-2 | few | TRBV10-2 | . | TGCGCCAGCAGTGAGCCATCTAAAGGGGGCACCGGGGAGCTGTTTTTT | CASSEPSKGGTGELFF
TRBJ2-7 | . | TRBV11-2 | . | TGTGCCAGCAGCTTACGTGCCCAGGAGGCTTACGAGCAGTACTTC | CASSLRAQEAYEQYF
TRBJ1-2 | . | TRBV10-3 | . | TGTGCCATCAGTGAGACCTTTCAGGGCCACTATGGCTACACCTTC | CAISETFQGHYGYTF
TRBJ1-6 | . | TRBV18 | . | TGTGCCAGCTCACCAGTCCGAGATAATTCACCCCTCCACTTT | CASSPVRDNSPLHF
TRBJ2-1 | . | TRBV5-6 | . | TGTGCCAGCAGCCAAGGGAGGCTTTCGGGGAATGAGCAGTTCTTC | CASSQGRLSGNEQFF
TRBJ1-6 | once | TRBV15 | . | TGTGCCACCAGCATGGCTGGTTATAATTCACCCCTCCACTTT | CATSMAGYNSPLHF
TRBJ2-1 | . | TRBV2 | TRBD2 | TGTGCCAGCAACCGACTAGCGGCCTACAATGAGCAGTTCTTC | CASNRLAAYNEQFF
TRBJ2-1 | . | TRBV7-9 | TRBD2 | TGTGCCAGCAGTCCGCGGGGGGACAATGAGCAGTTCTTC | CASSPRGDNEQFF
TRBJ2-3 | . | TRBV30 | . | TGTGCCTGGAGTGTATCTTCAGATACGCAGTATTTT | CAWSVSSDTQYF
TRBJ2-2 | . | TRBV2 | . | TGTGCCAGCAGTGGCAGTGGGAGTACCCCCGGGGAGCTGTTTTTT | CASSGSGSTPGELFF
TRBJ1-4 | . | TRBV28 | . | TGTGCCAGCCTTAGGACGGGAGCCTATAATGAAAAACTGTTTTTT | CASLRTGAYNEKLFF
TRBJ1-2 | . | TRBV4-3 | TRBD1 | TGCGCCAGCAGCCAGATTGAGGGACAGGGGGCGCGTGGCTACACCTTC | CASSQIEGQGARGYTF
TRBJ2-1 | . | TRBV5-1 | . | TGCGCCAGCAGCTCTCGAGTCTCCTACAATGAGCAGTTCTTC | CASSSRVSYNEQFF
TRBJ2-6 | . | TRBV5-1 | TRBD1 | TGCGCCAGCAGCTGGCGGGGACCGGACGGGACAGGGTATTCTGGGGCCAACGTCCTGACTTTC | CASSWRGPDGTGYSGANVLTF
TRBJ1-2 | . | TRBV7-3 | . | TGTGCTAGCAGCTTATACTACGAGCCCTATGGCTACACCTTC | CASSLYYEPYGYTF
TRBJ1-1 | . | TRBV24-1 | TRBD1 | TGTGCCACCAGTTCGACAGGGGGGAACACTGAAGCTTTCTTT | CATSSTGGNTEAFF
TRBJ2-3 | once | TRBV28 | TRBD1 | TGTGCCAGCAGCCGATCGGGACAGGGGGATACGCAGTATTTT | CASSRSGQGDTQYF
TRBJ2-7 | . | TRBV27 | TRBD1 | TGTGCCAGCAGTTCCTGGGACAGGAGATACGAGCAGTACTTC | CASSSWDRRYEQYF
TRBJ2-3 | . | TRBV19 | . | TGTGCCAGTAGTATATTGTTCCGACGGGCAGATACGCAGTATTTT | CASSILFRRADTQYF
TRBJ1-5 | . | TRBV24-1 | . | TGTGCCACCAGTGATTCCGGCCCCATCTACGGAGGGAATCAGCCCCAGCATTTT | CATSDSGPIYGGNQPQHF
TRBJ1-2 | . | TRBV20-1 | . | TGCAGTGCTAGTATGGGAGGTTTCTCTGGCTACACCTTC | CSASMGGFSGYTF
TRBJ2-3 | . | TRBV5-4 | . | TGTGCCAGCAGCTTGCCTCTTTCGGCGGGGCCCCCCACGCAGTATTTT | CASSLPLSAGPPTQYF
TRBJ2-1 | . | TRBV19 | . | TGTGCCAGTAGTACCTCTAGCGCAAACAATGAGCAGTTCTTC | CASSTSSANNEQFF
TRBJ2-1 | once | TRBV3-1/TRBV3-2 | . | TGTGCCAGCAGCCTTACGGGCAATGAGCAGTTCTTC | CASSLTGNEQFF
TRBJ2-1 | . | TRBV7-3 | TRBD2 | TGTGCCAGCAGCCTATCGGCAGCGGGAGTTTACAATGAGCAGTTCTTC | CASSLSAAGVYNEQFF
TRBJ2-2 | . | TRBV21-1 | . | TGTGCCAGGTGGGCAGGTTGCGGGGGCCGGGCCCGGGGAGCTGTTTTT | CARWAGCGGRARGAVF
TRBJ2-5 | . | TRBV3-1/TRBV3-2 | TRBD2 | TGTGCCAGCGCCTCCAGCGGGAGCCAAGAGACCCAGTACTTC | CASASSGSQETQYF
TRBJ2-1 | few | TRBV6-1 | TRBD2 | TGTGCCAGCAGTGAGAGACTAGCGGGAGGGGGCAATGAGCAGTTCTTC | CASSERLAGGGNEQFF
TRBJ2-7 | . | TRBV30 | TRBD2 | TGTGCCTGGAGTGTTTTGCGGGAGGGAGGCGAGCAGTACTTC | CAWSVLREGGEQYF
TRBJ2-1 | . | TRBV2 | TRBD2 | TGTGCCAGCAGTCAACTAGCGGGGTACAATGAGCAGTTCTTC | CASSQLAGYNEQFF
TRBJ1-1 | . | TRBV4-1 | . | TGCGCCAGCAGCCAAGTATTCTCCTCGGGGGGACGGTTCACTGAAGCTTTCTTT | CASSQVFSSGGRFTEAFF
TRBJ1-2 | . | TRBV13 | . | TGTGCCAGCAGCTCCCGGAGATATGGCTACACCTTC | CASSSRRYGYTF
TRBJ1-2 | . | TRBV19 | . | TGTGCCAGTAGTATGGGGGACTACGTTGGCCATGGCTACACCTTC | CASSMGDYVGHGYTF
TRBJ2-7 | . | TRBV30 | TRBD2 | TGTGCCTGGAGTGCCGATCCCGGGACTAGCGGCACCTACGAGCAGTACTTC | CAWSADPGTSGTYEQYF
TRBJ1-1 | . | TRBV6-5 | TRBD1 | TGTGCCAGCAGTTATGGCACAGGGGCCACTGAAGCTTTCTTT | CASSYGTGATEAFF
TRBJ2-1 | . | TRBV6-1 | . | TGTGCCAGCAGTGAAGGACAGTCCCCCTCCTACAATGAGCAGTTCTTC | CASSEGQSPSYNEQFF
TRBJ1-5 | . | TRBV28 | TRBD1 | TGTGCCAGCAGACCGGGACAGAACAATCAGCCCCAGCATTTT | CASRPGQNNQPQHF
TRBJ2-7 | once | TRBV10-1 | . | TGCGCCAGCGGCCCGCGGGTGCGAATAAGATTCACCTACGAGCAGTACTTC | CASGPRVRIRFTYEQYF
TRBJ2-1 | . | TRBV11-2 | TRBD2 | TGTGCCAGCAGCTTGGGGGCGGGAGGGAGTTACAATGAGCAGTTCTTC | CASSLGAGGSYNEQFF